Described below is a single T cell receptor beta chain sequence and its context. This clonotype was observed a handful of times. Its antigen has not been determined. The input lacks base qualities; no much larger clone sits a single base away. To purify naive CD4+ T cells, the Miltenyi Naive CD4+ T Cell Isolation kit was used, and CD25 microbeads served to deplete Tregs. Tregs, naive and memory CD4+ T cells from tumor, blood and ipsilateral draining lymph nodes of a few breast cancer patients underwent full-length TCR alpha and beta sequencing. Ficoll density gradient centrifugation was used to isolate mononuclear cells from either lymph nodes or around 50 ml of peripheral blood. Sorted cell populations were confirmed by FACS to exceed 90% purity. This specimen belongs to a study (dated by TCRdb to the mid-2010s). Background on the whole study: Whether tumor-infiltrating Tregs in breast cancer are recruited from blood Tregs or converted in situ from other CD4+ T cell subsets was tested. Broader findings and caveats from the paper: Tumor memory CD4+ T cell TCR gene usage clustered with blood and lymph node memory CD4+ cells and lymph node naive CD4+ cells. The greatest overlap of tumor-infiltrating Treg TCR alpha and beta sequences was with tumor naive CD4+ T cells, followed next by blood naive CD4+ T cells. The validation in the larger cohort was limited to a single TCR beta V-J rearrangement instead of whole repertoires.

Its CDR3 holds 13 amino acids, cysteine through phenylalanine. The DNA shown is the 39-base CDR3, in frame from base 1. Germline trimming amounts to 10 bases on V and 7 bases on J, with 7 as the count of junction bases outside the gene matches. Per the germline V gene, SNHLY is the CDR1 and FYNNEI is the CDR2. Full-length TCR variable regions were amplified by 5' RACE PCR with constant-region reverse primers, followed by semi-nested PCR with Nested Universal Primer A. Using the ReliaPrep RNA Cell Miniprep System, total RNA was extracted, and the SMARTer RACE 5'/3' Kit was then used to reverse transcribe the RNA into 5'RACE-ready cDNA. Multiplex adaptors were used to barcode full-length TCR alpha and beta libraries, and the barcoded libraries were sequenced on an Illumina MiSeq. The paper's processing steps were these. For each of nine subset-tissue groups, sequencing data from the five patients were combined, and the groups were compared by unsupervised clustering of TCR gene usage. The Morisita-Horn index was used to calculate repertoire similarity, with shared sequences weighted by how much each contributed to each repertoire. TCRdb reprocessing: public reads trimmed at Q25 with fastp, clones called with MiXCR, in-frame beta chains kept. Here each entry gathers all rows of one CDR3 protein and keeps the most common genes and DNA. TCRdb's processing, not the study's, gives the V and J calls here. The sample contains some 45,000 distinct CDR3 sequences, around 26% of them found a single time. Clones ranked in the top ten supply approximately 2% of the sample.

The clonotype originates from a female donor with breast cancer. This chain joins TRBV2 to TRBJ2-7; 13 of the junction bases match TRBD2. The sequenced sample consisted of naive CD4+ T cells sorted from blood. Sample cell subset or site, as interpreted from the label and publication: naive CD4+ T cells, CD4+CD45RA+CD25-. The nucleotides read TGTGCCACCGGACTAGCGGGAGTGAGGGAGCAGTACTTC. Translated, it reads CATGLAGVREQYF. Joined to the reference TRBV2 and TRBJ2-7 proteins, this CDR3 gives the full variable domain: EPEVTQTPSHQVTQMGQEVILRCVPISNHLYFYWYRQILGQKVEFLVSFYNNEISEKSEIFDDQFSVERPDGSNFTLKIRSTKLEDSAMYFCATGLAGVREQYFGPGTRLTVT.